This T cell receptor (beta chain) was identified during a study of blood T cell repertoires in COVID-19. Whole-study context: Whether acute or convalescent, the COVID-19 samples came from the United States, Italy and Spain.

This CDR3 has 13 residues. Per the germline V gene, CDR1 is KGHSH and CDR2 is LQKENI. V lost 3 bases and J 6 bases, leaving 11 bases between the germline ends. Source study methods: Amplification of reference gene primers provided the estimated nucleated cell counts. Clones were sequenced by immunoSEQ multiplex PCR, and TCRdb holds only the in-frame ones, with some missing. From that table come the V and J calls and clone size; the DNA was used to work out D and trimming. The sample carries approximately 99,000 clones, under 85% recorded once. The sample consisted of peripheral blood. The receptor's source is a woman in her 70s with acute or convalescent COVID-19. The chain carries TRBV18 and TRBJ1-1, with D hard to call. Written as DNA, the CDR3 is TGTGCCAGCTCACCTAACAGAGATTCTGAAGCTTTCTTT. It specifies CASSPNRDSEAFF.